A selection of T cell receptor beta chains follows, all from one sample in a study of blood T cell repertoires in COVID-19. Method: immunoSEQ multiplex PCR; TCRdb's copy keeps in-frame clones and lacks some. In the table there are some 87,000 clones, 80% to 90% of which are singletons. The sequencing sample was made of peripheral blood. The receptors here all came from a human donor in a cohort sampled during active COVID-19. Each CDR3 is given with its conserved first and last residue. The D gene is left open where the match is weak. Not every row has a clone size; where given, it reads once, few, many or a size class.

V gene: TRBV7-9
D gene: TRBD1
CDR3 length: 15
clone size: NA
J gene: TRBJ2-1
CDR3 DNA: TGTGCCAGCAGCTTTGGACAGGGGGAAGGCAATGAGCAGTTCTTC
CDR3 protein: CASSFGQGEGNEQFF

V gene: TRBV6-5
D gene: TRBD1
CDR3 length: 13
clone size: NA
J gene: TRBJ1-5
CDR3 DNA: TGTGCCAGCCGGGGGACAGGGTATCAGCCCCAGCATTTT
CDR3 protein: CASRGTGYQPQHF

V gene: TRBV24-1
D gene: TRBD1
CDR3 length: 16
clone size: NA
J gene: TRBJ2-3
CDR3 DNA: TGTGCCACCAGTGAGTGGGGACAGGATATTTCAGATACGCAGTATTTT
CDR3 protein: CATSEWGQDISDTQYF

V gene: TRBV5-1
D gene: NA
CDR3 length: 15
clone size: NA
J gene: TRBJ1-6
CDR3 DNA: TGCGCCAGCAGCTTGGATGGCAGGAGGGATTCACCCCTCCACTTT
CDR3 protein: CASSLDGRRDSPLHF

V gene: TRBV28
D gene: TRBD1
CDR3 length: 16
clone size: NA
J gene: TRBJ1-5
CDR3 DNA: TGTGCCAGCAGTTTATATTTGGGACAGGGGGATCAGCCCCAGCATTTT
CDR3 protein: CASSLYLGQGDQPQHF

V gene: TRBV5-1
D gene: NA
CDR3 length: 16
clone size: NA
J gene: TRBJ1-1
CDR3 DNA: TGCGCCAGCAGCTTGGTCAATAGGGTAGGAGGGACTGAAGCTTTCTTT
CDR3 protein: CASSLVNRVGGTEAFF

V gene: TRBV2
D gene: TRBD1
CDR3 length: 13
clone size: many
J gene: TRBJ2-7
CDR3 DNA: TGTGCCAGCAAGGGACAGGGGGCTTACGAGCAGTACTTC
CDR3 protein: CASKGQGAYEQYF

V gene: TRBV6-5
D gene: TRBD1
CDR3 length: 16
clone size: NA
J gene: TRBJ2-7
CDR3 DNA: TGTGCCAGCAGTTACTCGATCGGGACAGGGGCCTACGAGCAGTACTTC
CDR3 protein: CASSYSIGTGAYEQYF

V gene: TRBV4-1
D gene: NA
CDR3 length: 16
clone size: NA
J gene: TRBJ2-1
CDR3 DNA: TGCGCCAGCAGCCAGGGGCTAGCGATTTCCTACAATGAGCAGTTCTTC
CDR3 protein: CASSQGLAISYNEQFF

V gene: TRBV30
D gene: NA
CDR3 length: 14
clone size: NA
J gene: TRBJ2-7
CDR3 DNA: TGTGCCTGGAGTGTGGTGGGCCAAAGGAACGAGCAGTACTTC
CDR3 protein: CAWSVVGQRNEQYF

V gene: TRBV7-6
D gene: NA
CDR3 length: 15
clone size: NA
J gene: TRBJ1-1
CDR3 DNA: TGTGCCAGCAGCCTCGAGGGACTGATGAACACTGAAGCTTTCTTT
CDR3 protein: CASSLEGLMNTEAFF

V gene: TRBV3-1/TRBV3-2
D gene: NA
CDR3 length: 14
clone size: few
J gene: TRBJ1-2
CDR3 DNA: TGTGCCAGCAGCCCCCTCAGGGGAAGCTATGGCTACACCTTC
CDR3 protein: CASSPLRGSYGYTF

V gene: TRBV6-2/TRBV6-3
D gene: NA
CDR3 length: 10
clone size: NA
J gene: TRBJ2-1
CDR3 DNA: TGTGCCAGCAGTGGGGGGGAGCAGTTCTTC
CDR3 protein: CASSGGEQFF

V gene: TRBV6-1
D gene: NA
CDR3 length: 14
clone size: NA
J gene: TRBJ1-1
CDR3 DNA: TGTGCCAGCAGTGAATCTCGGCGGTCCACTGAAGCTTTCTTT
CDR3 protein: CASSESRRSTEAFF